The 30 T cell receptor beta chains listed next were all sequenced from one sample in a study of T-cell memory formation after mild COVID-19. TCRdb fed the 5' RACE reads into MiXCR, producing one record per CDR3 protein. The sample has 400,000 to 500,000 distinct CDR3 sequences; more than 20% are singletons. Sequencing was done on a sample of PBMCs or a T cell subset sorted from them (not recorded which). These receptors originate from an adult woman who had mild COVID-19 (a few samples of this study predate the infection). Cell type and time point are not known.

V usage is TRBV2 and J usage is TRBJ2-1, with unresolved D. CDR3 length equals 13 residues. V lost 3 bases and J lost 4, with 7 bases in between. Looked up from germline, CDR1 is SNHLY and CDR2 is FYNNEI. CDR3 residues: CASSEGPYNEQFF. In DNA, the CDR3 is TGTGCCAGCAGTGAGGGTCCTTACAATGAGCAGTTCTTC. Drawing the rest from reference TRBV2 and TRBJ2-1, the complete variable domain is EPEVTQTPSHQVTQMGQEVILRCVPISNHLYFYWYRQILGQKVEFLVSFYNNEISEKSEIFDDQFSVERPDGSNFTLKIRSTKLEDSAMYFCASSEGPYNEQFFGPGTRLTVL.

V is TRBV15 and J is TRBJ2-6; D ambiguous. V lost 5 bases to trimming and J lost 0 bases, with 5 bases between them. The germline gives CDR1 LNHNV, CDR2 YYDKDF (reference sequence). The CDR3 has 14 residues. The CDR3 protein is CATSGLSGANVLTF. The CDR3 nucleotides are TGTGCCACCAGCGGTCTCTCTGGGGCCAACGTCCTGACTTTC.

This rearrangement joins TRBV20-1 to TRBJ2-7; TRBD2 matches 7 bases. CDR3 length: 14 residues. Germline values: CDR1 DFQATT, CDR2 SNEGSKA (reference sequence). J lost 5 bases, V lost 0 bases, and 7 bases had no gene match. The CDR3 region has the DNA TGCAGTGCTAGAGATTCAGAGGCGGGAGACGAGCAGTACTTC. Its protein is CSARDSEAGDEQYF.

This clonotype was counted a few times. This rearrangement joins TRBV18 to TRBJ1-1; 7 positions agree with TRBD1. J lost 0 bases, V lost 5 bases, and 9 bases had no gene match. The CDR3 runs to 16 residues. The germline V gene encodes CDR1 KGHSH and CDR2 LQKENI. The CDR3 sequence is CASSSGQILMNTEAFF. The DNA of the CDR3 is TGTGCCAGCTCATCGGGACAGATACTGATGAACACTGAAGCTTTCTTT. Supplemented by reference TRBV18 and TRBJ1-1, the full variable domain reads NAGVMQNPRHLVRRRGQEARLRCSPMKGHSHVYWYRQLPEEGLKFMVYLQKENIIDESGMPKERFSAEFPKEGPSILRIQQVVRGDSAAYFCASSSGQILMNTEAFFGQGTRLTVV.

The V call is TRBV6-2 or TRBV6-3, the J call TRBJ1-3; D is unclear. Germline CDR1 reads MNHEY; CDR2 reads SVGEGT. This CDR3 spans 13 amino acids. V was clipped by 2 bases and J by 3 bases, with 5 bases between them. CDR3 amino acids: CASSYRDGNTIYF. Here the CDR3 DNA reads TGTGCCAGCAGTTACCGAGATGGAAACACCATATATTTT.

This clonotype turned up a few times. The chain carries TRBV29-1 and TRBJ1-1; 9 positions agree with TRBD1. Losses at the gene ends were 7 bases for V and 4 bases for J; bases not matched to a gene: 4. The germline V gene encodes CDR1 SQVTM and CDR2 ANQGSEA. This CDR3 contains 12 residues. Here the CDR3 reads CSARTGATEAFF. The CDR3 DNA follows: TGCAGCGCGAGGACAGGGGCCACTGAAGCTTTCTTT.

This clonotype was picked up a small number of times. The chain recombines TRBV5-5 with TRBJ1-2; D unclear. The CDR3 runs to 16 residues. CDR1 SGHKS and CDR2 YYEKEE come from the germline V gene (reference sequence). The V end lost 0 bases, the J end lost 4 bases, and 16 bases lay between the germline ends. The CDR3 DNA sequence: TGTGCCAGCAGCTTGGGAGGGCCCCCCTGGCTCTATGGCTACACCTTC. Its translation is CASSLGGPPWLYGYTF. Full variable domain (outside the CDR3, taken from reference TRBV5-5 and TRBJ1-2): DAGVTQSPTHLIKTRGQQVTLRCSPISGHKSVSWYQQVLGQGPQFIFQYYEKEERGRGNFPDRFSARQFPNYSSELNVNALLLGDSALYLCASSLGGPPWLYGYTFGSGTRLTVV.

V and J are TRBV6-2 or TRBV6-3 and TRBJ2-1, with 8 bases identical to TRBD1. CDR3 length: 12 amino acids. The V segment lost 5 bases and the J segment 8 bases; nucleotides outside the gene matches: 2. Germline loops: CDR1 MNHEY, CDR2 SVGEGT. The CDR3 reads CASSQGAHEQFF. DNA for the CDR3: TGTGCCAGCAGTCAGGGGGCCCATGAGCAGTTCTTC.

The CDR3 sequence is CASSLRLNEQFF. The CDR3 DNA sequence: TGTGCCAGCAGCTTAAGGCTCAATGAGCAGTTCTTC. The V call is TRBV11-1, the J call TRBJ2-1; D gene unclear. This CDR3 has 12 residues. In germline, CDR1 is SGHAT, CDR2 FQDESV (reference sequence). V lost 2 bases and J 6 bases, leaving 5 bases between the germline ends.

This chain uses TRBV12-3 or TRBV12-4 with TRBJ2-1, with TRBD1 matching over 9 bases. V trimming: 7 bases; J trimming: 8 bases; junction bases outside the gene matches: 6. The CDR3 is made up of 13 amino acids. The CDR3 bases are TGTGCCAGCAACGACAGGGGGAACTATGAGCAGTTCTTC. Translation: CASNDRGNYEQFF.

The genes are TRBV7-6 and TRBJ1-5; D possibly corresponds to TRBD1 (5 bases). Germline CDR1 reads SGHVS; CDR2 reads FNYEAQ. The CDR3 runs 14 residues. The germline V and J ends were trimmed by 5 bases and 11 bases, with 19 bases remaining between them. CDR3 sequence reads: CASSPSRQSTTQHF. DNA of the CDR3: TGTGCCAGCAGCCCAAGCAGACAGTCAACGACCCAGCATTTT.

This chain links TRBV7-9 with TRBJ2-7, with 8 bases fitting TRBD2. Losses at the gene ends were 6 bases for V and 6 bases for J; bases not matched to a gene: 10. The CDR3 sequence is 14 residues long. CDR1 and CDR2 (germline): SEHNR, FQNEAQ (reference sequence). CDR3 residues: CASRHPGGGSEQYF. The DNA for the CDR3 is TGTGCCAGCAGGCACCCCGGGGGGGGATCCGAGCAGTACTTC. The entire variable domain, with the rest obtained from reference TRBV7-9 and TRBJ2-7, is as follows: DTGVSQNPRHKITKRGQNVTFRCDPISEHNRLYWYRQTLGQGPEFLTYFQNEAQLEKSRLLSDRFSAERPKGSFSTLEIQRTEQGDSAMYLCASRHPGGGSEQYFGPGTRLTVT.

The chain's CDR3 is CASSDTGGRNTEAFF. CDR3 in DNA: TGTGCCAGCAGTGATACAGGGGGGCGGAACACTGAAGCTTTCTTT. This rearrangement joins TRBV25-1 to TRBJ1-1; 8 bases are a match to TRBD1. The junction had 4 bases not matched to a gene; V was cut back by 3 bases and J by 1 base. This CDR3 spans 15 amino acids. Germline CDR1 reads MGHDK; CDR2 reads SYGVNS.

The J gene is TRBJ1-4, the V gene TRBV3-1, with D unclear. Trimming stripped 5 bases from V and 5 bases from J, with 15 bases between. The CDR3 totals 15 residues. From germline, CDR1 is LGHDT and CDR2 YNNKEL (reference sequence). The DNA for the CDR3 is TGTGCCAGCAGCGCAACTAGACACCCCAATGAAAAACTGTTTTTT. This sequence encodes CASSATRHPNEKLFF.

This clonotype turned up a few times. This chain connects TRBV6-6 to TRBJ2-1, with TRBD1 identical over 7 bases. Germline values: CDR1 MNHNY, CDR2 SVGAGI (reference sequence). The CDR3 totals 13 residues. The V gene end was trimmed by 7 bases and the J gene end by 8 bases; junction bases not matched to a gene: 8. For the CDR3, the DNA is TGTGCCAGCACGACAGGGAAGGTCCATGAGCAGTTCTTC. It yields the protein CASTTGKVHEQFF.

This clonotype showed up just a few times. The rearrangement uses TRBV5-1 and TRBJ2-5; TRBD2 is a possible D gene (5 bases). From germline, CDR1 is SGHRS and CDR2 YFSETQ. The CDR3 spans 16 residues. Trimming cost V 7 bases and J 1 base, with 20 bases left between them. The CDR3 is CASGRGLSDGQETQYF. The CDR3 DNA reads TGCGCCAGCGGCCGCGGGCTGTCGGATGGCCAAGAGACCCAGTACTTC.

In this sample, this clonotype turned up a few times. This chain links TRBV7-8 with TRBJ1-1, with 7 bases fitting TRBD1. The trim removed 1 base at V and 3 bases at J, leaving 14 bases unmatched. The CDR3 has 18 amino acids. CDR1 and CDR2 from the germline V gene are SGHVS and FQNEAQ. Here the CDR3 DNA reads TGTGCCAGCAGCTTAGTTGGGTGGGAGGGGGCGCGTCACACTGAAGCTTTCTTT. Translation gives CASSLVGWEGARHTEAFF.

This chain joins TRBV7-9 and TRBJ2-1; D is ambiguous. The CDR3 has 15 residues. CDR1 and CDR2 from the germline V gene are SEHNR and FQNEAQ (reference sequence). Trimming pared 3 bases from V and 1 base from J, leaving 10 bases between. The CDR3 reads CASSLSGMSYNEQFF. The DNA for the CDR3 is TGTGCCAGCAGCTTGAGTGGTATGTCCTACAATGAGCAGTTCTTC.

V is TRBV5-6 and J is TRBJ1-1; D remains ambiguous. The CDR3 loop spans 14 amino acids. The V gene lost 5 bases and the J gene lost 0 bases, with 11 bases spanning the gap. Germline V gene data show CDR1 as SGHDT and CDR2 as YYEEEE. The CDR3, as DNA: TGTGCCAGCAGGGAGGGTTTGGTGAACACTGAAGCTTTCTTT. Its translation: CASREGLVNTEAFF.

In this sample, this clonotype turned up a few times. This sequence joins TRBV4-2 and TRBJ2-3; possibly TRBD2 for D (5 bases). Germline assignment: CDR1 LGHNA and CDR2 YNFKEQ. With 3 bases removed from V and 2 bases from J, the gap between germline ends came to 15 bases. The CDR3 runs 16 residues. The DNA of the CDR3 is TGTGCCAGCAGCCATCACGAGGGCTATAACACAGATACGCAGTATTTT. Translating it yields CASSHHEGYNTDTQYF.

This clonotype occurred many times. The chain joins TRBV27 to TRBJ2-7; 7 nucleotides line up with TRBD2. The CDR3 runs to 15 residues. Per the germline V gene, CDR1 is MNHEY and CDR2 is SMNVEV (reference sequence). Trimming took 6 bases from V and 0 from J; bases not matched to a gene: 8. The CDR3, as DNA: TGTGCCAGCAGCTTACGGGCTAGCGGCTCCTACGAGCAGTACTTC. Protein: CASSLRASGSYEQYF.

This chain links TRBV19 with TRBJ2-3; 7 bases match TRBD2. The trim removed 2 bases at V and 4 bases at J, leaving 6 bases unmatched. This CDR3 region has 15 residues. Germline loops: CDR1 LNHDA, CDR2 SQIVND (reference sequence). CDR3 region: CASSIPAGAADTQYF. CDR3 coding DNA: TGTGCCAGTAGTATACCGGCGGGAGCAGCAGATACGCAGTATTTT. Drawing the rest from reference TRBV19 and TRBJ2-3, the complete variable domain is DGGITQSPKYLFRKEGQNVTLSCEQNLNHDAMYWYRQDPGQGLRLIYYSQIVNDFQKGDIAEGYSVSREKKESFPLTVTSAQKNPTAFYLCASSIPAGAADTQYFGPGTRLTVL.

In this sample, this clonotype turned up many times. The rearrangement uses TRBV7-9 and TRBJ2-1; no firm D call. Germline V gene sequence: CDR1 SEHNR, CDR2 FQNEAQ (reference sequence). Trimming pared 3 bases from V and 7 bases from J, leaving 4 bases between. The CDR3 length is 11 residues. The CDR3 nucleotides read TGTGCCAGCAGCTTTGGGAATGAGCAGTTCTTC. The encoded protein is CASSFGNEQFF.

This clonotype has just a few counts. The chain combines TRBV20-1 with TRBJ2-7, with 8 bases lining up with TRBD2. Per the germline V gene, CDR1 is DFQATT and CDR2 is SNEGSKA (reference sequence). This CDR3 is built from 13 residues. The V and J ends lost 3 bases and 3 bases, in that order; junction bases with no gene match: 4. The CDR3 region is CSARGTSNYEQYF. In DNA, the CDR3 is TGCAGTGCTAGGGGGACTAGTAACTACGAGCAGTACTTC.

The CDR3 coding sequence is TGTGCCAGCAGTTTACGGGAGCTGTTTTTT. Protein: CASSLRELFF. V and J are TRBV12-3 or TRBV12-4 and TRBJ2-2; D remains ambiguous. V shed 2 bases and J shed 9 bases, with 1 base lying between them. The CDR3 is 10 residues long.

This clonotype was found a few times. CDR3 region: CAISEGTGSYEQYF. CDR3 coding DNA: TGTGCCATCAGTGAGGGGACAGGGTCCTACGAGCAGTACTTC. The chain joins TRBV10-3 to TRBJ2-7, with 9 bases aligning to TRBD1. The junction had 0 bases not matched to a gene; V was cut back by 2 bases and J by 1 base. The CDR3 covers 14 residues. Germline loops: CDR1 ENHRY, CDR2 SYGVKD.

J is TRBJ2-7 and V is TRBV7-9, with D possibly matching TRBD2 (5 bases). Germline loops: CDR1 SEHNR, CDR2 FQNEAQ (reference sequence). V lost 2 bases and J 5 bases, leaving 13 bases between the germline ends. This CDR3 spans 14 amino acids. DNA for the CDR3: TGTGCCAGCAGCTTACGAGGGAGTAGCGACGAGCAGTACTTC. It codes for CASSLRGSSDEQYF.

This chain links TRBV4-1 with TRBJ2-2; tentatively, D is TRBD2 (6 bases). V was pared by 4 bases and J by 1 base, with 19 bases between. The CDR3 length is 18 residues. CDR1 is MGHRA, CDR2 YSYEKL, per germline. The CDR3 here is CASSPGIRSAGNTGELFF. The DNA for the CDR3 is TGCGCCAGCAGCCCTGGCATCCGATCAGCGGGGAACACCGGGGAGCTGTTTTTT.

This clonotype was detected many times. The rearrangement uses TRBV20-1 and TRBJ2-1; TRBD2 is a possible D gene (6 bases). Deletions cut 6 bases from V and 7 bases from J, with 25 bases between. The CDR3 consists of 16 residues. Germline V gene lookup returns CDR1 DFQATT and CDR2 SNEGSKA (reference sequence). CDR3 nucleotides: TGCAGTGCGGCAGGGATTCGCGGGGTGCCTGGGAATGAGCAGTTCTTC. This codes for CSAAGIRGVPGNEQFF.

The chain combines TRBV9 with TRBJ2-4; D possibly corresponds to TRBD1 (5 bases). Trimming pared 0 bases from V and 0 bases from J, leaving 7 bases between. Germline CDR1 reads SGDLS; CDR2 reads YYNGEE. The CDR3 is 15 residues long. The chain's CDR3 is CASSVGGLAKNIQYF. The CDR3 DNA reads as TGTGCCAGCAGCGTAGGGGGCCTAGCCAAAAACATTCAGTACTTC.